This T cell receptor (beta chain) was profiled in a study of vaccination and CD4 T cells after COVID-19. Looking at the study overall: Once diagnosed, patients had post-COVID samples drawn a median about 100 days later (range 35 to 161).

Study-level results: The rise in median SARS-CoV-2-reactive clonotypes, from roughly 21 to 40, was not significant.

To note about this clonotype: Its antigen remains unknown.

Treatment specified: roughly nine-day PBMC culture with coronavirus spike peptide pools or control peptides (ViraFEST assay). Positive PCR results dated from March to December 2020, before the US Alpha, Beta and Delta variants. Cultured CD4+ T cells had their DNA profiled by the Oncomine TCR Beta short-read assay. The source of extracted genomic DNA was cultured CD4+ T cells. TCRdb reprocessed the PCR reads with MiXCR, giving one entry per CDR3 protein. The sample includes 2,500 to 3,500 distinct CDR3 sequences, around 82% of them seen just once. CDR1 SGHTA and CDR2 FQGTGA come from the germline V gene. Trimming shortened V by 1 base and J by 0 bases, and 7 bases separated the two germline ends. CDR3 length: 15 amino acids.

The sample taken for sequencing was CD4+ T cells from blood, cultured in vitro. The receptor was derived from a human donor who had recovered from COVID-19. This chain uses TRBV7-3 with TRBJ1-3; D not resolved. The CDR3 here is CASSLSPTSGNTIYF. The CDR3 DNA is TGTGCCAGCAGCTTAAGTCCGACCTCTGGAAACACCATATATTTT.